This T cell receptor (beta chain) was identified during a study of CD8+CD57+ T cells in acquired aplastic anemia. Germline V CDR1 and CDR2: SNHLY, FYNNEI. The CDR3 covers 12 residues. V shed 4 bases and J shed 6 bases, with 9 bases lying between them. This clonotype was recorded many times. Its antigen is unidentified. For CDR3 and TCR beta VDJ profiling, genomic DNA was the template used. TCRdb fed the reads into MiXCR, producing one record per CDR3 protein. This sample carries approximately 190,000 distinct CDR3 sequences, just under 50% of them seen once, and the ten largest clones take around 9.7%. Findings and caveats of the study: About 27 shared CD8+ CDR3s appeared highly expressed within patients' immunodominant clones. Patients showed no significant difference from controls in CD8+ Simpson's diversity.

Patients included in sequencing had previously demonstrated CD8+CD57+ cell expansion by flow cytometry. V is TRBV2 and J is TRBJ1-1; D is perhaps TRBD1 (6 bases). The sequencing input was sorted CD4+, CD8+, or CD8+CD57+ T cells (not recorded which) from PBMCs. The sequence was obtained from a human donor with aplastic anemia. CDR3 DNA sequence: TGTGCCAGCAGTGGAAGGACAGCTGAAGCTTTCTTT. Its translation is CASSGRTAEAFF.